The rows below give T cell receptor beta chains drawn from one sample of a study of tumor and adjacent non-tumor tissue in lung cancer. TCRdb re-analysed the multiplex PCR reads in MiXCR, keeping a single row per CDR3 protein. This table holds 95,000 to 150,000 distinct CDR3 sequences, 66% found once. Sequencing used lung tumor tissue. The receptors here all came from a man aged 25-45 years with non-small cell lung cancer. Each CDR3 is given with its conserved first and last residue. D genes are given only for firm matches. Clone size is shown for a subset of rows, as once, few, many or a class of expanded clone.

>few|TRBV30|TRBD2
CVWTRGLAVYNEQFF
>-|TRBV6-5|-
CARRPLAKNIQYF
>-|TRBV11-3|-
CASSFGQHDEQFF
>once|TRBV11-2|-
CANSPAFGQAVYGYTF
>few|TRBV6-5|-
CASISPGFQETQYF
>-|TRBV11-1|TRBD2
CASSLVLAGGFSYNEKFF
>-|TRBV5-1|-
CASCLEGADYEQYF
>-|TRBV20-1|-
CSARLVCTRDLPLHF
>-|TRBV24-1|-
CTTSDLMETQYF
>-|TRBV4-1|-
CASNQEPKEGQPQHF
>-|TRBV6-6|-
CASSQGTSFVQFF
>-|TRBV11-2|-
CAKSPNRAGHYEQYF
>-|TRBV20-1|-
CSGRRGNTEAFF
>-|TRBV5-1|TRBD1
CVSSPSTGDNSPLHF
>few|TRBV20-1|TRBD2
CSVRVAGDYNEQFF
>many|TRBV7-8|-
CASSLNTEAFF
>-|TRBV6-6|TRBD1
CASSFGQVQSAPAF
>-|TRBV4-1|TRBD2
CASSQGGREGQYF
>-|TRBV7-8|-
CAISLEQGGFQTEKLFF
>-|TRBV11-2|-
CASSLGDYGYIF
>-|TRBV20-1|TRBD1
CSAGGGANTEAFF
>-|TRBV20-1|TRBD2
CSAPGLAGWFKGTDTQYF
>many|TRBV29-1|-
CSGGDGAPEAFF
>many|TRBV11-2|-
CASSHGSGEQYF
>many|TRBV20-1|TRBD1
CSARTPGTGDSPLHF
>few|TRBV28|-
CASSLTDRYQPQHF
>many|TRBV29-1|-
CSVLGLREQYF
>many|TRBV4-1|-
CASSHAGRGSPLHF
>few|TRBV5-5|-
CASSLDGDMDQPQHF
>once|TRBV7-9|-
CASTPGVWGATLDAEAFF
>-|TRBV20-1|-
CSARDFQGHSNQPQCF
>-|TRBV12-3/TRBV12-4|TRBD1
CATSPRTGEANQPQHF
>-|TRBV20-1|-
CSAPRGGTQYF
>-|TRBV12-3/TRBV12-4|-
CASSRQLGEETQYF
>many|TRBV20-1|-
CSAKSPSGSYEQYF
>-|TRBV4-1|TRBD2
CASSPSSSGRAKAGELFF
>few|TRBV30|TRBD2
CAWSPPSGRRSYNEQFF
>-|TRBV6-5|-
CANSYYLRGGDTQYF
>many|TRBV11-1|TRBD1
CASSLSTGGDTEAFF
>-|TRBV4-1|TRBD1
CASSQDTYRGGTEGFF
>-|TRBV6-5|-
CASSLGPGSSYEQCF
>-|TRBV19|TRBD1
CANSIGGDRGRGGYTF
>many|TRBV29-1|TRBD2
CSFRLAGVLSAQYF
>many|TRBV6-1|-
CASSESLANVQYF
>-|TRBV1|-
CTSTQGVTRSSYNSPLHF
>few|TRBV29-1|-
CSVERGAYGYTF